The 14 T cell receptor beta chains below were found in one sample sequenced in a study of cytomegalovirus exposure and HLA in healthy donors (dated by TCRdb to 2015 to 2018). Libraries were constructed by the immunoSEQ multiplex PCR assay. A mixture of 60 forward primers for TCR Vbeta segments and 13 reverse primers for TCR Jbeta segments was used in the multiplex PCR. What TCRdb holds here is the immuneACCESS table cut down to in-frame rearrangements. Part of the clones is not present; checked against another copy, under half of the missing clones reflect an unresolved V gene, and the others are unexplained. In all, the sample holds 110,000 or so clones, and 82% of those were seen once. Jointly, the top ten make up nearly 2.5% of the sample. The sample consisted of PBMCs. Source of these receptors: a woman between 18 and 29 years old in good health and CMV-seronegative.

The chain couples TRBV28 to TRBJ2-3; D gene uncertain. The CDR3 runs 14 residues. V was cut by 5 bases and J by 1 base, with 10 bases left in between. CDR1 and CDR2 (germline): MDHEN, SYDVKM. The CDR3 nucleotides are TGTGCCAGCAGTCCGATCCTAGGCACAGATACGCAGTATTTT. Translation gives CASSPILGTDTQYF. The variable domain in full, with the rest retrieved from reference TRBV28 and TRBJ2-3, is DVKVTQSSRYLVKRTGEKVFLECVQDMDHENMFWYRQDPGLGLRLIYFSYDVKMKEKGDIPEGYSVSREKKERFSLILESASTNQTSMYLCASSPILGTDTQYFGPGTRLTVL.

The chain links TRBV7-2 to TRBJ1-1; D is perhaps TRBD1 (5 bases). Germline values: CDR1 SGHTA, CDR2 FQGNSA. The CDR3 runs 13 residues. Deletions cut 1 base from V and 7 bases from J, with 10 bases between. CDR3: CASSLGQTNEAFF. In nucleotides, the CDR3 is TGTGCCAGCAGCTTAGGACAGACGAATGAAGCTTTCTTT.

V and J are TRBV7-2 and TRBJ1-3, with a possible D match to TRBD1 (5 bases). V lost 0 bases, J lost 0 bases, and 9 bases lay in between. Germline V gene data show CDR1 as SGHTA and CDR2 as FQGNSA. CDR3 length: 16 amino acids. DNA of the CDR3: TGTGCCAGCAGCTTAGCGCGCAGGGCCTCTGGAAACACCATATATTTT. This sequence encodes CASSLARRASGNTIYF. Supplemented by reference TRBV7-2 and TRBJ1-3, the full variable domain reads GAGVSQSPSNKVTEKGKDVELRCDPISGHTALYWYRQSLGQGLEFLIYFQGNSAPDKSGLPSDRFSAERTGGSVSTLTIQRTQQEDSAVYLCASSLARRASGNTIYFGEGSWLTVV.

This CDR3 is CASSQQNRNTGELFF. The CDR3 DNA reads TGCGCCAGCAGCCAACAAAACAGGAACACCGGGGAGCTGTTTTTT. The gene calls are TRBV4-1 and TRBJ2-2, with unresolved D. Germline V gives CDR1 MGHRA, CDR2 YSYEKL. The CDR3 extends over 15 amino acids. V lost 2 bases and J lost 1, with 8 bases in between.

CDR3 bases: TGTGCCAGCAGCCAGTTACCACAGGGTGATGAGCAGTTCTTC. It codes for CASSQLPQGDEQFF. V gene TRBV7-9 combines with J gene TRBJ2-1; possibly TRBD1 for D (6 bases). V gave up 5 bases and J gave up 8 bases, with 16 bases separating them. The CDR3 totals 14 residues. Germline V gene data show CDR1 as SEHNR and CDR2 as FQNEAQ (reference sequence).

This chain uses TRBV7-9 with TRBJ2-2, with TRBD1 as a possible D gene (5 bases). Deletions cut 5 bases from V and 2 bases from J, with 18 bases between. CDR1 SEHNR and CDR2 FQNEAQ come from the germline V gene (reference sequence). CDR3 length: 17 residues. CDR3 nucleotide sequence: TGTGCCAGCAGCAGGGGCTCTAGTGGTGGAAACACCGGGGAGCTGTTTTTT. It is translated as CASSRGSSGGNTGELFF.

V gene TRBV18 combines with J gene TRBJ2-1; 16 bases are shared with TRBD2. Per germline, CDR1 KGHSH and CDR2 LQKENI. J lost 1 base, V lost 3 bases, and 3 bases had no gene match. The CDR3 extends over 18 amino acids. CDR3: CASSPGTSGGVSYNEQFF. CDR3 bases: TGTGCCAGCTCACCGGGGACTAGCGGGGGGGTATCCTACAATGAGCAGTTCTTC. Together with reference TRBV18 and TRBJ2-1, the CDR3 gives the full variable domain: NAGVMQNPRHLVRRRGQEARLRCSPMKGHSHVYWYRQLPEEGLKFMVYLQKENIIDESGMPKERFSAEFPKEGPSILRIQQVVRGDSAAYFCASSPGTSGGVSYNEQFFGPGTRLTVL.

This rearrangement joins TRBV7-8 to TRBJ2-5; 7 bases match TRBD1. This CDR3 spans 15 amino acids. V gave up 0 bases and J gave up 5 bases; unmatched junction bases: 6. From germline, CDR1 is SGHVS and CDR2 FQNEAQ. The CDR3 nucleotides are TGTGCCAGCAGCTTAGCTTCAGGGGGTAGTGAGACCCAGTACTTC. Protein sequence: CASSLASGGSETQYF.

The CDR3 bases are TGCGCCAGCAGCCTAAGGGAAACGGACAGCATCGGGGCGGCTAACTATGGCTACACCTTC. It yields the protein CASSLRETDSIGAANYGYTF. The J gene is TRBJ1-2, the V gene TRBV4-1, with a tentative D call TRBD1 (6 bases). The CDR3 contains 20 residues. Trimming left V 4 bases short and J 0 bases short, with 27 bases between. The germline gives CDR1 MGHRA, CDR2 YSYEKL.

The V call is TRBV30, the J call TRBJ2-7, with D maybe TRBD2 (5 bases). Germline assignment: CDR1 GTSNPN and CDR2 SVGIG (reference sequence). V lost 2 bases and J lost 3, with 17 bases in between. The CDR3 consists of 15 residues. CDR3 nucleotides: TGTGCCTGGAGTTCAAACGAGGGATTGCGCTACGAGCAGTACGTC. Amino acids: CAWSSNEGLRYEQYV.

At least ten counts were recorded for this clone. V gene TRBV5-1 combines with J gene TRBJ2-1, with D possibly TRBD2 on 6 matching bases. CDR3 size: 13 residues. V gave up 3 bases and J gave up 4 bases, with 8 bases separating them. From germline, CDR1 is SGHRS and CDR2 YFSETQ. The CDR3 spells CASSYSGYNEQFF. The CDR3 DNA is TGCGCCAGCAGCTATAGCGGATACAATGAGCAGTTCTTC. The complete variable domain, with remaining parts taken from reference TRBV5-1 and TRBJ2-1, reads KAGVTQTPRYLIKTRGQQVTLSCSPISGHRSVSWYQQTPGQGLQFLFEYFSETQRNKGNFPGRFSGRQFSNSRSEMNVSTLELGDSALYLCASSYSGYNEQFFGPGTRLTVL.

This chain connects TRBV28 to TRBJ1-2; D gene ambiguous. Germline CDR1 and CDR2: MDHEN and SYDVKM. This CDR3 is built from 14 residues. Trimming took off 5 bases at V and 6 bases at J, with 16 bases between the two ends. The CDR3 region has the DNA TGTGCCAGCAGTCGCCCACTTGTCATTCATGGCTACACCTTC. This encodes CASSRPLVIHGYTF.

This clone has just a few counts. The chain uses TRBV5-1 and TRBJ2-6; TRBD1 matches 9 bases. The J segment lost 2 bases and the V segment lost 0 bases, leaving 12 bases of the junction unmatched. Per the germline V gene, CDR1 is SGHRS and CDR2 is YFSETQ. This CDR3 spans 20 amino acids. The CDR3: CASSLGTGGWARAGANVLTF. CDR3 nucleotides: TGCGCCAGCAGCTTGGGAACAGGGGGCTGGGCCAGGGCTGGGGCCAACGTCCTGACTTTC.

The chain has TRBV5-1 and TRBJ1-1; perhaps TRBD1 as D (5 bases). The CDR3 loop spans 13 amino acids. The ends were cut back, 7 bases at V and 3 bases at J, with 13 bases in the middle. CDR1 and CDR2 (germline): SGHRS, YFSETQ. CDR3 sequence reads: CASAQAGHTEAFF. The CDR3 nucleotides are TGCGCCAGCGCGCAGGCAGGGCACACTGAAGCTTTCTTT.